The 30 T cell receptor beta chains given below trace back to one sample, sequenced in a study of OX40 agonist ivuxolimab in advanced cancers. Library construction relied on the immunoSEQ multiplex PCR assay. What TCRdb holds here is the immuneACCESS table cut down to in-frame rearrangements. Part of the clones is not present; checked against another copy, under half of the missing clones reflect an unresolved V gene, and the others are unexplained. In this sample the table shows about 77,000 clones, just under 90% of which occur a single time. In total, the top ten clones hold approximately 2.4% of the sample. The sample in question was CD4+ or CD8+ T cells sorted from blood, obtained in a trial of the OX40 agonist ivuxolimab. These receptors originate from an adult with an advanced solid tumor such as melanoma, head and neck, liver or kidney cancer.

This clone occurred once. V is TRBV5-1 and J is TRBJ1-2; D is ambiguous. CDR3 length equals 12 residues. V was pared by 2 bases and J by 8 bases, with 10 bases between. Germline CDR1 reads SGHRS; CDR2 reads YFSETQ. CDR3 in DNA: TGCGCCAGCAGCTTAGATATTTCCGGCTACACCTTC. Its translation is CASSLDISGYTF. Filled out from reference TRBV5-1 and TRBJ1-2, the complete variable domain reads KAGVTQTPRYLIKTRGQQVTLSCSPISGHRSVSWYQQTPGQGLQFLFEYFSETQRNKGNFPGRFSGRQFSNSRSEMNVSTLELGDSALYLCASSLDISGYTFGSGTRLTVV.

The genes are TRBV19 and TRBJ1-2; weak D call: TRBD1 (6 bases). CDR1 is LNHDA and CDR2 is SQIVND in the germline V gene (reference sequence). Trimming took off 4 bases at V and 0 bases at J, with 9 bases between the two ends. This CDR3 comprises 14 residues. CDR3 protein: CASSTRTANYGYTF. Written as DNA, the CDR3 is TGTGCCAGTAGTACCAGGACAGCTAACTATGGCTACACCTTC.

The DNA of the CDR3 is TGCGCCAGCAGCTTGGGTGATGGGGCCAACGTCCTGACTTTC. This translates into CASSLGDGANVLTF. The gene calls are TRBV5-1 and TRBJ2-6, with D uncertain. CDR1 and CDR2 (germline): SGHRS, YFSETQ. Trimming removed 0 bases from V and 3 bases from J, with 4 bases in between. This CDR3 is built from 14 residues.

J is TRBJ2-5 and V is TRBV19; possibly TRBD1 for D (7 bases). The V gene's germline CDR1 is LNHDA and CDR2 SQIVND (reference sequence). This CDR3 region has 11 residues. Trimming pared 9 bases from V and 7 bases from J, leaving 12 bases between. The CDR3 is CASRQGGTQYF. DNA of the CDR3: TGTGCCAGCAGACAGGGAGGGACCCAGTACTTC.

The chain is built from TRBV5-1 and TRBJ1-2; D unresolved. CDR1 SGHRS and CDR2 YFSETQ come from the germline V gene. The germline V and J ends were trimmed by 5 bases and 2 bases, with 16 bases remaining between them. This CDR3 is 15 amino acids long. Here the CDR3 DNA reads TGCGCCAGCAGTGCTGGCCTAATACAGAACTATGGCTACACCTTC. It yields the protein CASSAGLIQNYGYTF.

The V call is TRBV29-1, the J call TRBJ1-1; 7 bases align to TRBD1. From germline, CDR1 is SQVTM and CDR2 ANQGSEA. V was clipped by 6 bases and J by 1 base; unmatched bases: 8. The CDR3 covers 14 residues. This CDR3 reads CSVVNRGSNTEAFF. The CDR3 nucleotides read TGCAGCGTAGTTAACAGGGGCTCGAACACTGAAGCTTTCTTT.

The chain combines TRBV15 with TRBJ1-5, with D possibly matching TRBD1 (5 bases). Germline V gene lookup returns CDR1 LNHNV and CDR2 YYDKDF (reference sequence). With 1 base removed from V and 7 bases from J, the gap between germline ends came to 14 bases. There are 15 residues in the CDR3. CDR3 amino acids: CATSRVGQGRQPQHF. The CDR3 nucleotides are TGTGCCACCAGCAGAGTTGGGCAGGGACGGCAGCCCCAGCATTTT.

This chain joins TRBV5-1 and TRBJ2-7, with D maybe TRBD1 (6 bases). The CDR3 sequence is 17 residues long. V was clipped by 4 bases and J by 3 bases, with 23 bases between them. CDR1 is SGHRS and CDR2 is YFSETQ in the germline V gene. CDR3 residues: CASSPGLQGPTGYEQYF. CDR3 nucleotide sequence: TGCGCCAGCAGCCCCGGGCTACAGGGACCCACGGGCTACGAGCAGTACTTC. Full variable domain (missing parts from reference TRBV5-1 and TRBJ2-7): KAGVTQTPRYLIKTRGQQVTLSCSPISGHRSVSWYQQTPGQGLQFLFEYFSETQRNKGNFPGRFSGRQFSNSRSEMNVSTLELGDSALYLCASSPGLQGPTGYEQYFGPGTRLTVT.

The chain joins TRBV2 to TRBJ2-5; the match to TRBD2 covers 9 bases. CDR1 is SNHLY, CDR2 FYNNEI, per germline. Trimming took 11 bases from V and 4 from J; bases not matched to a gene: 5. CDR3 size: 12 residues. The CDR3 DNA is TGTGCCGGCGGGAGGGCCGCAGAGACCCAGTACTTC. Translating it yields CAGGRAAETQYF.

The V gene is TRBV19, the J gene TRBJ2-6; perhaps D is TRBD1 or TRBD2 (5 bases each). V lost 1 base, J lost 7 bases, and 11 bases lay in between. CDR1 and CDR2 from the germline V gene are LNHDA and SQIVND (reference sequence). This CDR3 is built from 15 residues. The CDR3 is CASSIGGAAANVLTF. DNA for the CDR3: TGTGCCAGTAGTATAGGAGGGGCAGCTGCCAACGTCCTGACTTTC.

The J gene is TRBJ2-1, the V gene TRBV2, with D perhaps matching TRBD1 (5 bases). The CDR3 sequence is 16 residues long. Germline CDR1 SNHLY, CDR2 FYNNEI. With 3 bases removed from V and 11 bases from J, the gap between germline ends came to 23 bases. The chain's CDR3 is CASSEWGALLPMKQFF. The CDR3 coding sequence is TGTGCCAGCAGTGAGTGGGGCGCCTTACTACCAATGAAGCAGTTCTTC.

V and J are TRBV5-1 and TRBJ1-3; D uncertain. Germline-derived CDR1 and CDR2 are SGHRS and YFSETQ. The CDR3 is 16 amino acids. V shed 0 bases and J shed 0 bases, with 10 bases lying between them. CDR3 loop: CASSLAGVGSGNTIYF. The CDR3 DNA follows: TGCGCCAGCAGCTTGGCAGGAGTTGGCTCTGGAAACACCATATATTTT.

The rearrangement uses TRBV28 and TRBJ1-2, with D unresolved. Germline V gene data show CDR1 as MDHEN and CDR2 as SYDVKM. V lost 4 bases and J 4 bases, leaving 16 bases between the germline ends. This CDR3 is built from 15 residues. CDR3 loop: CASSSPGGKGYGYTF. Written as DNA, the CDR3 is TGTGCCAGCAGTTCTCCCGGCGGCAAAGGCTATGGCTACACCTTC.

The V and J genes are TRBV2 and TRBJ2-7; 9 bases are shared with TRBD2. J was trimmed by 2 bases and V by 7 bases; bases with no gene match: 9. CDR3 size: 15 residues. Per germline, CDR1 SNHLY and CDR2 FYNNEI. The CDR3 bases are TGTGCCAGCACCGGGACTAGCTCCTTAACCTACGAGCAGTACTTC. This gives the protein CASTGTSSLTYEQYF. Full variable domain (remainder filled in from reference TRBV2 and TRBJ2-7): EPEVTQTPSHQVTQMGQEVILRCVPISNHLYFYWYRQILGQKVEFLVSFYNNEISEKSEIFDDQFSVERPDGSNFTLKIRSTKLEDSAMYFCASTGTSSLTYEQYFGPGTRLTVT.

This chain uses TRBV15 with TRBJ2-2; D might be TRBD1 (6 bases). The V end was cut by 4 bases, the J end by 1 base, with 7 bases between. The CDR3 totals 14 residues. Germline lookup yields CDR1 LNHNV and CDR2 YYDKDF (reference sequence). The CDR3 spells CATSKGQNTGELFF. The DNA of the CDR3 is TGTGCCACCAGCAAGGGACAGAACACCGGGGAGCTGTTTTTT.

The rearrangement links TRBV28 to TRBJ2-4; 10 positions agree with TRBD1. The length of the CDR3 is 13 residues. Germline V gene sequence: CDR1 MDHEN, CDR2 SYDVKM. The trim removed 8 bases at V and 7 bases at J, leaving 5 bases unmatched. CDR3 residues: CASVDRGLNIQYF. CDR3 nucleotide sequence: TGTGCCAGCGTCGACAGGGGGCTGAACATTCAGTACTTC.

The chain employs TRBV11-2 and TRBJ1-4, with D unresolved. Germline CDR1 is SGHAT and CDR2 is FQNNGV. V was cut by 6 bases and J by 6 bases, with 17 bases left in between. The CDR3 is 15 amino acids. CDR3 sequence (DNA): TGTGCCAGCAGTCCAGCGGGTTTGCGCGATGAAAAACTGTTTTTT. Amino acids: CASSPAGLRDEKLFF.

Only one count was recorded for this clone. The chain links TRBV16 to TRBJ1-4; no clear D. CDR1 and CDR2 (germline): KGHSY, FQNENV. The CDR3 loop spans 14 amino acids. With 0 bases removed from V and 1 base from J, the gap between germline ends came to 3 bases. The CDR3 nucleotides are TGTGCCAGCAGCCAATCGGGAACTAATGAAAAACTGTTTTTT. It translates to CASSQSGTNEKLFF.

The chain combines TRBV9 with TRBJ2-4; 8 bases match TRBD1. CDR1 and CDR2 (germline): SGDLS, YYNGEE. With 3 bases clipped from V and 7 bases from J, the junction kept 9 bases outside the gene matches. The CDR3 has 15 amino acids. For the CDR3, the DNA is TGTGCCAGCAGCGCAGTTCAGGGGGCGGGGAACATTCAGTACTTC. Its translation is CASSAVQGAGNIQYF.

The chain couples TRBV7-2 to TRBJ1-1; TRBD1 might be the D (5 bases). Trimming removed 1 base at V and 4 bases at J, with 10 bases between. Germline assignment: CDR1 SGHTA and CDR2 FQGNSA. This CDR3 has 14 amino acids. The CDR3 sequence is CASSLVQGSTEAFF. The DNA for the CDR3 is TGTGCCAGCAGCTTAGTTCAGGGTAGCACTGAAGCTTTCTTT.

The V gene is TRBV7-2, the J gene TRBJ2-3; 11 bases are a match to TRBD1. This CDR3 is built from 14 residues. Germline V gene sequence: CDR1 SGHTA, CDR2 FQGNSA. The junction had 1 base not matched to a gene; V was cut back by 4 bases and J by 4 bases. CDR3 sequence (DNA): TGTGCCAGCAGCTGGGGACAGGGGGCAGATACGCAGTATTTT. Translation: CASSWGQGADTQYF.

V and J are TRBV6-5 and TRBJ1-5; D is ambiguous. The CDR3 is 16 amino acids. Germline-derived CDR1 and CDR2 are MNHEY and SVGAGI. Deletions cut 2 bases from V and 2 bases from J, with 13 bases between. CDR3 nucleotides: TGTGCCAGCAGTTACGGCGCCTTTGGCGGCAATCAGCCCCAGCATTTT. Translated, it gives CASSYGAFGGNQPQHF.

The chain employs TRBV5-1 and TRBJ2-5, with TRBD2 identical over 13 bases. Losses at the gene ends were 4 bases for V and 5 bases for J; bases not matched to a gene: 5. The CDR3 consists of 15 residues. Germline CDR1 is SGHRS and CDR2 is YFSETQ. The CDR3 DNA reads as TGCGCCAGCAGCCAGTCACTAGCGGGGGGGGAGACCCAGTACTTC. It specifies CASSQSLAGGETQYF. The whole variable domain, filled in from reference TRBV5-1 and TRBJ2-5, reads KAGVTQTPRYLIKTRGQQVTLSCSPISGHRSVSWYQQTPGQGLQFLFEYFSETQRNKGNFPGRFSGRQFSNSRSEMNVSTLELGDSALYLCASSQSLAGGETQYFGPGTRLLVL.

The chain links TRBV19 to TRBJ1-2; D is perhaps TRBD1 (5 bases). Germline V gene lookup returns CDR1 LNHDA and CDR2 SQIVND (reference sequence). The CDR3 is made up of 13 amino acids. Trimming removed 5 bases from V and 2 bases from J, with 9 bases in between. The CDR3 sequence is CASSPEGNYGYTF. The CDR3 coding sequence is TGTGCCAGTAGTCCAGAGGGGAACTATGGCTACACCTTC.

The chain recombines TRBV2 with TRBJ1-1, with 7 bases that match TRBD1. The V and J ends lost 8 bases and 5 bases, in that order; junction bases with no gene match: 14. CDR3 length: 15 amino acids. Per germline, CDR1 SNHLY and CDR2 FYNNEI. The CDR3 bases are TGTGCCAGCCGTAGATCCACAGGGGTGGGGACTGAAGCTTTCTTT. This sequence encodes CASRRSTGVGTEAFF.

The rearrangement joins TRBV28 to TRBJ2-7; either TRBD1 or TRBD2 may supply D (6 bases each). This CDR3 spans 17 amino acids. Trimming removed 6 bases from V and 1 base from J, with 22 bases in between. CDR1 is MDHEN, CDR2 SYDVKM, per germline. The CDR3 nucleotides read TGTGCCAGCAGCTTAATTCGAGGGGGGAAAGGATCCTACGAGCAGTACTTC. This codes for CASSLIRGGKGSYEQYF.

The CDR3 protein is CSVGSGASATDTQYF. CDR3 nucleotides: TGCAGCGTTGGGTCTGGGGCTAGCGCGACAGATACGCAGTATTTT. The V call is TRBV29-1, the J call TRBJ2-3; possible D gene TRBD2, 6 bases. Germline V gene lookup returns CDR1 SQVTM and CDR2 ANQGSEA. The V end was cut by 4 bases, the J end by 3 bases, with 17 bases between. The CDR3 has 15 residues.

The chain has TRBV5-1 and TRBJ1-4; D gene uncertain. The CDR3 length is 15 residues. With 4 bases removed from V and 3 bases from J, the gap between germline ends came to 13 bases. Germline V gene sequence: CDR1 SGHRS, CDR2 YFSETQ. The CDR3 region has the DNA TGCGCCAGCAGCACCGCCCGGGGAGCTAATGAAAAACTGTTTTTT. It codes for CASSTARGANEKLFF.

V usage is TRBV19 and J usage is TRBJ2-3, with 8 bases matching TRBD1. Germline-derived CDR1 and CDR2 are LNHDA and SQIVND (reference sequence). V was pared by 3 bases and J by 4 bases, with 6 bases of the junction left unmatched. This CDR3 contains 15 residues. CDR3 loop: CASSMSGQGADTQYF. The CDR3 bases are TGTGCCAGTAGTATGAGCGGACAGGGCGCAGATACGCAGTATTTT.

The chain is built from TRBV6-5 and TRBJ1-1, with D maybe TRBD1 (6 bases). Trimming cost V 8 bases and J 9 bases, with 16 bases left between them. CDR1 MNHEY and CDR2 SVGAGI come from the germline V gene. The CDR3 runs to 12 residues. The CDR3: CASGAYRVKAFF. The CDR3 bases are TGTGCCAGCGGGGCTTACAGGGTCAAAGCTTTCTTT.